Below, 24 T cell receptor beta chains from the same sample are listed, as sequenced in a study of circulating CD8 cells and anti-PD-1 response in melanoma. Sorting of live CD3+CD8+TCRalphabeta+ cells by PD-1 and/or TIGIT gave four subsets. TCR libraries were prepared from roughly 14 ng of total RNA with the QIAseq Immune Repertoire TCR panel. TCRdb fed the reads into MiXCR, producing one record per CDR3 protein. In the table there are several hundred distinct CDR3 sequences, just under 7.5% of which are singletons. Source: CD8+ T cells from PBMCs, taken at baseline or after one month of anti-PD-1 therapy (not recorded which). These receptors all come from a human donor with melanoma.

CDR3 amino acids: CASSQVGLSSYNEQFF. CDR3 DNA sequence: TGTGCCAGCAGCCAAGTTGGCCTGAGCTCCTACAATGAGCAGTTCTTC. This sequence joins TRBV4-2 and TRBJ2-1; D is unclear. V lost 1 base and J lost 0, with 10 bases in between. The CDR3 is 16 amino acids. Germline CDR1 is LGHNA and CDR2 is YNFKEQ.

By share, this clonotype counts as medium-sized (0.01 to 0.1%). This sequence joins TRBV7-2 and TRBJ2-3; D may be TRBD2 (7 bases). The CDR3 totals 14 residues. V was clipped by 5 bases and J by 4 bases, with 13 bases between them. The germline V gene encodes CDR1 SGHTA and CDR2 FQGNSA. DNA for the CDR3: TGTGCCAGCAGCCTCCGGGGGGCCGCAGATACGCAGTATTTT. Amino acid sequence: CASSLRGAADTQYF. Full variable domain (missing parts from reference TRBV7-2 and TRBJ2-3): GAGVSQSPSNKVTEKGKDVELRCDPISGHTALYWYRQSLGQGLEFLIYFQGNSAPDKSGLPSDRFSAERTGGSVSTLTIQRTQQEDSAVYLCASSLRGAADTQYFGPGTRLTVL.

In its sample, this clonotype ranks as large. The chain recombines TRBV14 with TRBJ1-6; 8 bases map to TRBD1. Germline loops: CDR1 SGHDN, CDR2 FVKESK. There are 16 residues in the CDR3. J gave up 8 bases and V 2 bases, and 8 bases lay outside the gene matches. This CDR3 reads CASSQWTGSGYSPLHF. CDR3 in DNA: TGTGCCAGCAGCCAATGGACAGGGAGTGGTTATTCACCCCTCCACTTT.

This clonotype is termed large (0.1 to 1%). V and J are TRBV9 and TRBJ1-1, with no clear D. V was cut by 0 bases and J by 3 bases, with 9 bases left in between. Germline V gene sequence: CDR1 SGDLS, CDR2 YYNGEE. The CDR3 runs to 14 residues. CDR3 sequence reads: CASSVDPAYTEAFF. In nucleotides, the CDR3 is TGTGCCAGCAGCGTAGATCCAGCTTACACTGAAGCTTTCTTT.

This clonotype is medium-sized. The genes are TRBV19 and TRBJ1-1; D might be TRBD1 (5 bases). The CDR3 is 14 amino acids. Germline CDR1 and CDR2: LNHDA and SQIVND (reference sequence). Trimming pared 6 bases from V and 1 base from J, leaving 12 bases between. Written as DNA, the CDR3 is TGTGCCAGTAGGCTGGGGGACGGGAACACTGAAGCTTTCTTT. Amino acids: CASRLGDGNTEAFF. Based on the CDR3 plus reference TRBV19 and TRBJ1-1, the full variable domain is DGGITQSPKYLFRKEGQNVTLSCEQNLNHDAMYWYRQDPGQGLRLIYYSQIVNDFQKGDIAEGYSVSREKKESFPLTVTSAQKNPTAFYLCASRLGDGNTEAFFGQGTRLTVV.

Concerning this clonotype: A much larger clone lies one base from this, so it may be a read error. J is TRBJ2-3 and V is TRBV7-3; D not resolved. This CDR3 comprises 15 residues. CDR1 and CDR2 (germline): SGHTA, FQGTGA. The CDR3, as DNA: TGTGCCAGCAGTCCCGAGCGTGGATACACAGATACGCGGTATTTT. This translates into CASSPERGYTDTRYF. The whole variable domain, filled in from reference TRBV7-3 and TRBJ2-3, reads GAGVSQTPSNKVTEKGKYVELRCDPISGHTALYWYRQSLGQGPEFLIYFQGTGAADDSGLPNDRFFAVRPEGSVSTLKIQRTERGDSAVYLCASSPERGYTDTRYFGPGTRLTVL.

Only a few counts were recorded for this clonotype. The chain joins TRBV10-3 to TRBJ2-1; D is uncertain. The CDR3 spans 14 residues. V was shortened by 5 bases and J by 0 bases, with 8 bases between the two germline ends. The germline V gene has CDR1 ENHRY and CDR2 SYGVKD. Written as DNA, the CDR3 is TGTGCCATCAGTCAGGAGAGCTCCTACAATGAGCAGTTCTTC. This gives the protein CAISQESSYNEQFF.

This clonotype rates as large (0.1 to 1%). The V gene is TRBV4-1, the J gene TRBJ2-7, with 8 bases that match TRBD2. The CDR3 is made up of 14 amino acids. Germline trimming cut 3 bases from V and 3 bases from J; bases unmatched to any gene: 4. The V gene's germline CDR1 is MGHRA and CDR2 YSYEKL. This chain's CDR3 is CASSHLGGDYEQYF. The CDR3 nucleotides read TGCGCCAGCAGCCACCTCGGGGGGGACTACGAGCAGTACTTC.

This clonotype is labeled medium-sized. V is TRBV4-2 and J is TRBJ2-3, with D tentatively TRBD2 (5 bases). The V end was cut by 3 bases, the J end by 4 bases, with 14 bases between. The CDR3 sequence is 15 residues long. Germline-derived CDR1 and CDR2 are LGHNA and YNFKEQ. The CDR3 region is CASSQTVGEADTQYF. In nucleotides, the CDR3 is TGTGCCAGCAGCCAGACCGTGGGAGAGGCAGATACGCAGTATTTT.

By share of the sample, this clonotype is medium-sized. A much larger clone lies a single base off, so this may be a read error. This sequence joins TRBV28 and TRBJ2-3, with a possible D match to TRBD1 (6 bases). The germline V gene encodes CDR1 MDHEN and CDR2 SYDVKM. This CDR3 has 17 amino acids. Here the CDR3 DNA reads TGTGCCATCAGTCAACATTTACAGGGTATAAGCACAGATACGCAGTATTTT. It yields the protein CAISQHLQGISTDTQYF.

The chain uses TRBV5-1 and TRBJ2-7; 9 nucleotides line up with TRBD1. From germline, CDR1 is SGHRS and CDR2 YFSETQ. J gave up 3 bases and V 4 bases, and 5 bases lay outside the gene matches. This CDR3 is 14 amino acids long. The CDR3 region is CASSARDRVYEQYF. The CDR3 DNA is TGCGCCAGCAGCGCCCGGGACAGGGTCTACGAGCAGTACTTC.

By its share, this clonotype is medium-sized (0.01 to 0.1%). V usage is TRBV11-2 and J usage is TRBJ2-1; 8 bases align to TRBD1. This CDR3 contains 14 residues. From germline, CDR1 is SGHAT and CDR2 FQNNGV. Trimming at V came to 3 bases and at J to 7 bases, leaving 5 bases not matched to a gene. The CDR3 coding sequence is TGTGCCAGCAGCTTGTTCGACAGGGGAAATGAGCAGTTCTTC. Translated, it gives CASSLFDRGNEQFF.

As to this clonotype: Since a much larger clone is just one base distant, this may be a read error. The chain couples TRBV5-4 to TRBJ1-3; tentatively, D is TRBD1 (6 bases). The V end was cut by 4 bases, the J end by 4 bases, with 15 bases between. This CDR3 has 15 residues. Germline V CDR1 and CDR2: SGHNT, YYREEE (reference sequence). CDR3 bases: TGTGCCAGCAGCCTTACAGGGAGTTACGGAAACACCATATATTTT. Protein: CASSLTGSYGNTIYF.

In this sample, this clonotype is medium-sized. The V gene is TRBV5-4, the J gene TRBJ2-1; D ambiguous. This CDR3 has 13 residues. V was trimmed by 0 bases and J by 5 bases, leaving 6 bases between them. Germline loops: CDR1 SGHNT, CDR2 YYREEE (reference sequence). The CDR3 sequence: CASSLDSHNEQFF. The CDR3 DNA follows: TGTGCCAGCAGCTTGGACTCTCACAATGAGCAGTTCTTC.

By sample share, this clonotype is large. The rearrangement links TRBV9 to TRBJ2-2; no clear D gene. V was trimmed by 0 bases and J by 3 bases, leaving 9 bases between them. Germline-derived CDR1 and CDR2 are SGDLS and YYNGEE. The CDR3 sequence is 15 residues long. CDR3 sequence (DNA): TGTGCCAGCAGCGTAGCGACGACTCACACCGGGGAGCTGTTTTTT. It is translated as CASSVATTHTGELFF.

Sample share makes this clonotype medium-sized. The V and J genes are TRBV28 and TRBJ1-2, with 7 nucleotides matching TRBD1. Germline V gene sequence: CDR1 MDHEN, CDR2 SYDVKM. V trimming: 6 bases; J trimming: 4 bases; junction bases outside the gene matches: 11. The CDR3 is 15 amino acids. DNA for the CDR3: TGTGCCAGCAGCCCCTACAGGGGCGAAGGCTATGGCTACACCTTC. Its protein is CASSPYRGEGYGYTF.

To note about this clonotype: Given a much more abundant clone one base away, this may be a read error. J is TRBJ2-7 and V is TRBV20-1; 9 bases align to TRBD1. The V gene end was trimmed by 7 bases and the J gene end by 1 base; junction bases not matched to a gene: 5. This CDR3 region has 13 residues. The germline V gene has CDR1 DFQATT and CDR2 SNEGSKA (reference sequence). CDR3 residues: CSGDRATSYEQYF. CDR3 nucleotides: TGCAGTGGGGACAGGGCTACTTCCTACGAGCAGTACTTC.

Within the sample, this clonotype is large. The V call is TRBV5-1, the J call TRBJ2-1, with D uncertain. V was trimmed by 0 bases and J by 8 bases, leaving 18 bases between them. This CDR3 region has 16 residues. Germline CDR1 reads SGHRS; CDR2 reads YFSETQ. The CDR3 protein is CASSLEVAGSYDEQFF. The CDR3 bases are TGCGCCAGCAGCTTGGAAGTGGCCGGATCTTACGATGAGCAGTTCTTC.

This clonotype is medium-sized by share. The chain uses TRBV6-5 and TRBJ2-3; 8 nucleotides agree with TRBD1. The CDR3 length is 15 residues. V shed 4 bases, J shed 1 base, and the junction held 4 bases outside the gene matches. CDR1 is MNHEY and CDR2 is SVGAGI in the germline V gene. The CDR3 loop reads CASSFGQGGTDTQYF. For the CDR3, the DNA is TGTGCCAGCAGTTTCGGACAGGGAGGCACAGATACGCAGTATTTT.

By share, this clonotype ranks as medium-sized. The rearrangement joins TRBV28 to TRBJ1-1; 8 bases match TRBD1. This CDR3 comprises 14 residues. Trimming cost V 3 bases and J 4 bases; bases outside gene matches: 4. Germline V gene sequence: CDR1 MDHEN, CDR2 SYDVKM. CDR3 in amino acids: CASSLTGVVTEAFF. The CDR3 DNA reads TGTGCCAGCAGTTTGACAGGGGTAGTCACTGAAGCTTTCTTT. The full variable domain, its missing parts supplied by reference TRBV28 and TRBJ1-1, is DVKVTQSSRYLVKRTGEKVFLECVQDMDHENMFWYRQDPGLGLRLIYFSYDVKMKEKGDIPEGYSVSREKKERFSLILESASTNQTSMYLCASSLTGVVTEAFFGQGTRLTVV.

The chain links TRBV20-1 to TRBJ2-2, with TRBD2 identical over 7 bases. From germline, CDR1 is DFQATT and CDR2 SNEGSKA (reference sequence). The CDR3 is made up of 13 amino acids. CDR3 DNA sequence: TGCAGCGCAAGGGAGGGAACCACCGGGGAGCTGTTTTTT. It yields the protein CSAREGTTGELFF.

Concerning this clonotype itself: Since a much larger clone is just one base distant, this may be a read error. V usage is TRBV19 and J usage is TRBJ1-1; D may be TRBD1 (5 bases). V was cut by 6 bases and J by 1 base, with 12 bases left in between. The germline V gene encodes CDR1 LNHDA and CDR2 SQIVND (reference sequence). The CDR3 is 14 residues long. CDR3 in amino acids: CASRLWDGNTEAFF. CDR3 DNA sequence: TGTGCCAGTAGGCTGTGGGACGGGAACACTGAAGCTTTCTTT.

By proportion, this clonotype is medium-sized. The chain employs TRBV4-2 and TRBJ2-1, with unresolved D. CDR3 length: 16 amino acids. Germline V gene sequence: CDR1 LGHNA, CDR2 YNFKEQ. Between the trimmed V and J ends, which lost 0 bases and 0 bases, there was a span of 9 bases. CDR3 loop: CASSQDPRPSYNEQFF. The CDR3 nucleotides read TGTGCCAGCAGCCAAGATCCACGCCCCTCCTACAATGAGCAGTTCTTC.

This clonotype is large by share. The chain employs TRBV2 and TRBJ1-2, with D unresolved. Deletions cut 8 bases from V and 1 base from J, with 17 bases between. Germline V gene lookup returns CDR1 SNHLY and CDR2 FYNNEI. The CDR3 covers 15 residues. The CDR3 sequence is CASAAYAGYNYGYTF. The CDR3 nucleotides read TGTGCCAGCGCTGCTTACGCCGGGTATAACTATGGCTACACCTTC.